Following are 12 T cell receptor beta chains from one sample sequenced in a study of shared clonotypes between healthy human individuals. The assay was immunoSEQ multiplex PCR, and TCRdb's table has in-frame clones only and misses some. The table shows around 600,000 clones, with approximately 95% occurring only once. Positive CCR7 selection of CD45RO-negative cells yielded the naive CD8 cells, and terminally differentiated effector memory CD45RA+ cells were excluded. The sequenced sample was naive CD8+ T cells sorted from blood. The receptors derive from a woman in her twenties or thirties in good health.

Concerning this clone itself: Different DNA sequences within this sample yield the same CDR3. The genes are TRBV6-5 and TRBJ2-7, with 8 bases that match TRBD1. The CDR3 length is 15 residues. Germline lookup yields CDR1 MNHEY and CDR2 SVGAGI. The V and J ends lost 0 bases and 3 bases, in that order; junction bases with no gene match: 4. Here the CDR3 reads CASSYSGTGSYEQYF. The CDR3 nucleotides are TGTGCCAGCAGTTACTCGGGGACAGGAAGCTACGAGCAGTACTTC.

V gene TRBV28 combines with J gene TRBJ1-5; 7 bases map to TRBD1. The CDR3 length is 15 residues. The V segment lost 4 bases and the J segment 9 bases; nucleotides outside the gene matches: 12. CDR1 MDHEN and CDR2 SYDVKM come from the germline V gene. As DNA, the CDR3 is TGTGCCAGCAGTTCCGGGACAGTGGGTCGACGGCCCCAGCATTTT. Its protein is CASSSGTVGRRPQHF.

The chain uses TRBV27 and TRBJ1-4; 7 bases agree with TRBD1. The CDR3 totals 13 residues. Looked up from germline, CDR1 is MNHEY and CDR2 is SMNVEV (reference sequence). The J segment lost 8 bases and the V segment lost 7 bases, leaving 7 bases of the junction unmatched. This chain's CDR3 is CASTTGRREKLFF. CDR3 bases: TGTGCCAGCACGACAGGGCGAAGGGAAAAACTGTTTTTT.

This clone was seen once. The chain recombines TRBV2 with TRBJ2-1; TRBD2 matches 14 bases. The CDR3 has 15 residues. The germline V gene encodes CDR1 SNHLY and CDR2 FYNNEI. V lost 7 bases to trimming and J lost 7 bases; unmatched junction nucleotides: 6. The CDR3 bases are TGTGCCAGCAAAGCCGGGACTAGCGGGAGAAATGAGCAGTTCTTC. This gives the protein CASKAGTSGRNEQFF.

About this clone: Other nucleotide sequences from this sample produce the same CDR3. The CDR3, as DNA: TGTGCCAGCAGCTTGCAGGGAGCATACAATGAGCAGTTCTTC. The encoded protein is CASSLQGAYNEQFF. V usage is TRBV11-2 and J usage is TRBJ2-1; either TRBD1 or TRBD2 may fit D (5 bases each). V was shortened by 3 bases and J by 4 bases, with 10 bases between the two germline ends. Germline V gene data show CDR1 as SGHAT and CDR2 as FQNNGV. The CDR3 contains 14 residues.

The V gene is TRBV9, the J gene TRBJ2-3, with D perhaps matching TRBD2 (5 bases). In germline, CDR1 is SGDLS, CDR2 YYNGEE. This CDR3 comprises 16 residues. V shed 0 bases and J shed 0 bases, with 11 bases lying between them. The CDR3 DNA is TGTGCCAGCAGCGTAGGGGTAGCGAGTAGCACAGATACGCAGTATTTT. Protein sequence: CASSVGVASSTDTQYF.

This sequence joins TRBV19 and TRBJ2-2, with D unresolved. The CDR3 totals 15 residues. Trimming removed 4 bases from V and 2 bases from J, with 11 bases in between. Germline V gene data show CDR1 as LNHDA and CDR2 as SQIVND (reference sequence). In DNA, the CDR3 is TGTGCCAGTAGTAAGGAGTTGTCAAACACCGGGGAGCTGTTTTTT. This codes for CASSKELSNTGELFF.

The V gene is TRBV7-9, the J gene TRBJ2-3, with D possibly matching TRBD2 (6 bases). The germline V and J ends were trimmed by 3 bases and 5 bases, with 15 bases remaining between them. From germline, CDR1 is SEHNR and CDR2 FQNEAQ (reference sequence). This CDR3 contains 15 residues. The CDR3 coding sequence is TGTGCCAGCAGCTTCCCCGCGGGATTGTTAGATACGCAGTATTTT. It specifies CASSFPAGLLDTQYF.

The table lists this clone with a count of one. The chain couples TRBV9 to TRBJ1-3, with D hard to call. V was cut by 0 bases and J by 7 bases, with 11 bases left in between. The CDR3 extends over 14 amino acids. Germline V lookup: CDR1 SGDLS, CDR2 YYNGEE. CDR3 amino acids: CASSVGDMDNTIYF. The CDR3 DNA is TGTGCCAGCAGCGTAGGGGATATGGACAACACCATATATTTT.

This chain uses TRBV28 with TRBJ2-1; possible D gene TRBD2, 6 bases. The length of the CDR3 is 12 residues. Germline CDR1 is MDHEN and CDR2 is SYDVKM. V was pared by 7 bases and J by 6 bases, with 10 bases between. The CDR3 DNA is TGTGCCAGCAACCCCGGGGGCAATGAGCAGTTCTTC. This gives the protein CASNPGGNEQFF.

This rearrangement joins TRBV5-1 to TRBJ1-3; TRBD1 matches at 8 bases. In germline, CDR1 is SGHRS, CDR2 YFSETQ. V dropped 2 bases and J dropped 4; count of bases not matched to a gene: 5. CDR3 length: 15 amino acids. CDR3 in DNA: TGCGCCAGCAGCTTAGACAGGGGCAGAGGAAACACCATATATTTT. Amino acids: CASSLDRGRGNTIYF.

The chain recombines TRBV10-3 with TRBJ2-7; D may correspond to TRBD1 or TRBD2 (5 bases each). The CDR3 totals 15 residues. The V and J ends lost 6 bases and 1 base respectively, with 16 bases between them. Per germline, CDR1 ENHRY and CDR2 SYGVKD. The CDR3 nucleotides read TGTGCCATCAGCAAGGCGAGGGACGGATCCTACGAGCAGTACTTC. This encodes CAISKARDGSYEQYF.